This T cell receptor (beta chain) derives from a study of blood T cell repertoires in COVID-19. Data came from immunoSEQ multiplex PCR; TCRdb stores just in-frame clones and leaves some out. The sample includes about 160,000 clones, 82% of them seen just once. Germline V gives CDR1 SGHNT, CDR2 YYREEE (reference sequence). The CDR3 length is 14 residues. Trimming at V came to 0 bases and at J to 8 bases, leaving 2 bases not matched to a gene. Only one count was recorded for this clone. Sequencing input: peripheral blood. This TCR came from a woman aged 35 to 49 with COVID-19, enrolled during active disease. The chain is built from TRBV5-4 and TRBJ2-1, with 10 bases identical to TRBD1. The CDR3 nucleotides read TGTGCCAGCAGCTTGGTTGACAGGGGGCATGAGCAGTTCTTC. Translating gives CASSLVDRGHEQFF.